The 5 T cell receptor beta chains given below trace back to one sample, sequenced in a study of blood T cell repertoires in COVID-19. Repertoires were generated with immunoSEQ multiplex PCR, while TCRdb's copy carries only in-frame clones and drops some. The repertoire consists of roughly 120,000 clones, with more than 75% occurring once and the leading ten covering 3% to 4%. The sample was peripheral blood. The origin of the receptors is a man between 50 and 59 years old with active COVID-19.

Here the CDR3 DNA reads TGTGCCAGCAGCTTGGAGGGCGGGAGAGGCAATGAGCAGTTCTTC. Protein product: CASSLEGGRGNEQFF. The chain uses TRBV5-4 and TRBJ2-1, with 7 bases identical to TRBD2. The length of the CDR3 is 15 residues. Germline lookup yields CDR1 SGHNT and CDR2 YYREEE (reference sequence). Trimming removed 0 bases from V and 6 bases from J; junction bases left unmatched: 6.

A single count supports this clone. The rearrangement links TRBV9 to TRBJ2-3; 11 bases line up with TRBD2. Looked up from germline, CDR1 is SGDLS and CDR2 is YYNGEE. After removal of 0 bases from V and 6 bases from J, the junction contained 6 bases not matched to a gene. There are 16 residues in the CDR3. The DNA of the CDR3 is TGTGCCAGCAGCGTAGGGGTAGCGGGGGGGCCGGATACGCAGTATTTT. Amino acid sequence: CASSVGVAGGPDTQYF.

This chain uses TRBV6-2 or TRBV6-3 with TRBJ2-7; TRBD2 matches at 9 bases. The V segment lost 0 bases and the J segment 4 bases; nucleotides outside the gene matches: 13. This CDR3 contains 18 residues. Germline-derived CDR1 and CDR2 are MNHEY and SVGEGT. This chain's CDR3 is CASSYSSRSSGSFYEQYF. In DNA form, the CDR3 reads TGTGCCAGCAGTTACTCGAGCCGGAGTAGCGGGAGCTTTTACGAGCAGTACTTC.

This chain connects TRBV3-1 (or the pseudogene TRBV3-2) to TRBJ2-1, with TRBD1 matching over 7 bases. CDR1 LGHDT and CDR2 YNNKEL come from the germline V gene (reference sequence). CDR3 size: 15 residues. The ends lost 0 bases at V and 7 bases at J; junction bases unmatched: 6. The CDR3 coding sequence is TGTGCCAGCAGCCAAGAGCGAGGGGGCTGGAATGAGCAGTTCTTC. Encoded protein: CASSQERGGWNEQFF.

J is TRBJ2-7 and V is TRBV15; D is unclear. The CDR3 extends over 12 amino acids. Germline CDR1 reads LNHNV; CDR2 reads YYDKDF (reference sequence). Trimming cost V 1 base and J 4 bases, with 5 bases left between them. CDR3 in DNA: TGTGCCACCAGCAGAGTCGGGTACGAGCAGTACTTC. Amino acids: CATSRVGYEQYF.